This T cell receptor beta chain was sequenced for a study of control samples from healthy donors and cancer patients. Germline V gene lookup returns CDR1 SGHTA and CDR2 FQGNSA. The CDR3 runs to 13 residues. Trimming cost V 4 bases and J 10 bases, with 14 bases left between them. Sequencing was performed with immunoSEQ multiplex PCR; in TCRdb, only in-frame clones are kept and a portion is missing. The table has fewer than 200,000 clones, around 90% seen once. V is TRBV7-2 and J is TRBJ2-1, with D tentatively TRBD1 (6 bases). Sequencing was performed on blood. This sequence originates from a woman aged 50 to 60 in good health. DNA for the CDR3: TGTGCCAGCAGCTCAGGACAGTGGCGGGAGCAGTTCTTC. Its protein is CASSSGQWREQFF.